This T cell receptor beta chain was recorded in a study of control samples from healthy donors and cancer patients. The repertoire was sequenced with immunoSEQ multiplex PCR; TCRdb's copy has only in-frame clones and lacks some. This sample has about 72,000 clones, with 85% to 95% found just once. The CDR3 loop spans 14 amino acids. Trimming shortened V by 1 base and J by 3 bases, and 10 bases separated the two germline ends. The germline CDR1 and CDR2 sequences are SGHNT and YYREEE (reference sequence). The receptor's source is a woman in her sixties or seventies in good health. Sequenced material: blood. The V gene is TRBV5-4, the J gene TRBJ2-5; D might be TRBD2 (6 bases). CDR3 amino acids: CASSLQTREETQYF. CDR3 bases: TGTGCCAGCAGCTTGCAGACTAGGGAAGAGACCCAGTACTTC.